This T cell receptor beta chain came from a study of blood T cell repertoires in COVID-19. Sequenced by immunoSEQ multiplex PCR; TCRdb stores in-frame clones only, minus some. This table has 95,000 to 100,000 clones, approximately 90% appearing once. CDR1 is SEHNR, CDR2 FQNEAQ, per germline (reference sequence). The V segment lost 2 bases and the J segment 0 bases; nucleotides outside the gene matches: 3. This CDR3 is built from 16 residues. This clone was seen a single time. Specimen: peripheral blood. The clonotype originates from a man aged 50 to 60 with acute or convalescent COVID-19. The V and J genes are TRBV7-9 and TRBJ1-3, with TRBD1 matching over 8 bases. CDR3 nucleotides: TGTGCCAGCAGCTTAAACACAGGGGGCTCTGGAAACACCATATATTTT. Its translation: CASSLNTGGSGNTIYF.